One sample yielded the 27 T cell receptor beta chains listed below, sequenced in a study of human T cells and chemical hapten exposure. MiXCR, applied by TCRdb to the RACE reads, yields one record per CDR3 protein. The data hold approximately 79,000 distinct CDR3 sequences, with about 9% observed a single time. Time point: healthy volunteer bleed at 6 weeks. The template was total RNA from unfractionated whole blood. The sequenced material came from whole blood. The source is a male donor in good health. Some clones in this sample may be carry-over from other donors' samples.

The V gene is TRBV4-2, the J gene TRBJ1-2, with 7 positions matching TRBD1. This CDR3 spans 14 amino acids. The junction had 1 base not matched to a gene; V was cut back by 0 bases and J by 3 bases. The V gene's germline CDR1 is LGHNA and CDR2 YNFKEQ. CDR3 sequence (DNA): TGTGCCAGCAGCCAAGAGCAGGGGGACTATGGCTACACCTTC. Amino acid sequence: CASSQEQGDYGYTF.

This clonotype was recorded a few times. The V gene is TRBV7-9, the J gene TRBJ1-1; D might be TRBD1 (5 bases). The CDR3 is made up of 17 amino acids. The V gene's germline CDR1 is SEHNR and CDR2 FQNEAQ (reference sequence). V was shortened by 4 bases and J by 1 base, with 19 bases between the two germline ends. The CDR3 region has the DNA TGTGCCAGCAGCTCAGGGAGTCGAGGGCGAAGGAACACTGAAGCTTTCTTT. Translating it yields CASSSGSRGRRNTEAFF.

A few counts support this clonotype. The V and J genes are TRBV5-5 and TRBJ2-7; D might be TRBD2 (5 bases). Germline V lookup: CDR1 SGHKS, CDR2 YYEKEE (reference sequence). The germline V and J ends were trimmed by 7 bases and 3 bases, with 20 bases remaining between them. CDR3 size: 15 residues. The DNA of the CDR3 is TGTGCCAGCCCAAGCGGTGGGGTTCTTCGCTACGAGCAGTACTTC. It codes for CASPSGGVLRYEQYF.

This clonotype showed up just a few times. The chain's CDR3 is CASSLDGGRGEQFF. The CDR3 DNA reads as TGTGCCAGCAGCTTGGATGGGGGAAGGGGGGAGCAGTTCTTC. The J gene is TRBJ2-1, the V gene TRBV5-6, with D possibly being TRBD1 (6 bases). The germline V gene encodes CDR1 SGHDT and CDR2 YYEEEE. The CDR3 has 14 residues. V lost 0 bases to trimming and J lost 10 bases, with 14 bases between them.

This clonotype was counted only a few times. The rearrangement joins TRBV6-6 to TRBJ1-2, with 7 bases identical to TRBD1. V lost 2 bases to trimming and J lost 4 bases; unmatched junction nucleotides: 7. CDR1 is MNHNY, CDR2 SVGAGI, per germline (reference sequence). The CDR3 spans 15 residues. For the CDR3, the DNA is TGTGCCAGCAGTTACGCTGAGACAGGGAGCTATGGCTACACCTTC. Translated, it gives CASSYAETGSYGYTF.

This clonotype is deemed medium-sized. The chain joins TRBV20-1 to TRBJ2-1; perhaps TRBD1 as D (6 bases). V lost 5 bases to trimming and J lost 0 bases, with 14 bases between them. CDR3 size: 15 residues. The germline V gene encodes CDR1 DFQATT and CDR2 SNEGSKA (reference sequence). DNA of the CDR3: TGCAGTGCTCCCCGACAGGACGCCTCCTACAATGAGCAGTTCTTC. It encodes CSAPRQDASYNEQFF.

The V call is TRBV10-3, the J call TRBJ2-3; TRBD2 aligns across 10 bases. The J segment lost 4 bases and the V segment lost 0 bases, leaving 7 bases of the junction unmatched. This CDR3 comprises 17 residues. CDR1 and CDR2 from the germline V gene are ENHRY and SYGVKD. The CDR3 DNA reads as TGTGCCATCAGTGAGTCAGAAGCGGGAGGGCCTCCAGATACGCAGTATTTT. It translates to CAISESEAGGPPDTQYF.

V is TRBV12-3 or TRBV12-4 and J is TRBJ2-5, with a weak D call TRBD2 (5 bases). Trimming removed 3 bases from V and 2 bases from J, with 13 bases in between. The CDR3 length is 15 residues. DNA of the CDR3: TGTGCCAGCAGTTTGATGGGAGCCGTACAAGAGACCCAGTACTTC. It specifies CASSLMGAVQETQYF.

This clonotype was detected only a few times. This chain joins TRBV10-2 and TRBJ1-1; possible D gene TRBD1, 6 bases. Germline CDR1 is WSHSY and CDR2 is SAAADI. Trimming removed 2 bases from V and 5 bases from J, with 12 bases in between. This CDR3 comprises 14 residues. CDR3 in amino acids: CASSEGGGNTEAFF. The CDR3 DNA reads as TGCGCCAGCAGTGAGGGAGGGGGAAATACTGAAGCTTTCTTT.

This clonotype was seen a handful of times. The rearrangement joins TRBV29-1 to TRBJ2-1; D remains unclear. Germline-derived CDR1 and CDR2 are SQVTM and ANQGSEA. This CDR3 comprises 14 residues. Trimming removed 5 bases from V and 1 base from J, with 12 bases in between. CDR3 bases: TGCAGCGTTAGACAAGGGTGGTCCTACAATGAGCAGTTCTTC. Its protein is CSVRQGWSYNEQFF.

This clonotype was observed many times. The chain has TRBV20-1 and TRBJ2-4; 10 nucleotides line up with TRBD1. The V gene's germline CDR1 is DFQATT and CDR2 SNEGSKA (reference sequence). The CDR3 runs to 18 residues. Losses at the gene ends were 0 bases for V and 3 bases for J; bases not matched to a gene: 11. CDR3: CSARERQGAHSYKNIQYF. The CDR3 DNA reads TGCAGTGCTAGAGAGAGACAGGGGGCCCATTCCTACAAAAACATTCAGTACTTC.

Notes on this clonotype: A read error may explain this, as a much larger clone is one base away. Since no conserved phenylalanine or tryptophan closes the CDR3, a read error is the likely cause. The chain carries TRBV2 and TRBJ1-1; D remains ambiguous. CDR3 length: 11 amino acids. Germline CDR1 SNHLY, CDR2 FYNNEI. Trimming took 7 bases from V and 7 from J, leaving 10 bases between them. The CDR3 bases are TGTGCCAGCAAAATGGCAGTTGAAGCTTTCTCT. As protein: CASKMAVEAFS.

The rearrangement links TRBV10-3 to TRBJ1-3; no clear D. Trimming left V 2 bases short and J 4 bases short, with 12 bases between. The CDR3 has 15 residues. Germline loops: CDR1 ENHRY, CDR2 SYGVKD. CDR3 region: CAISEPAQLGNTIYF. DNA of the CDR3: TGTGCCATCAGTGAGCCGGCCCAGCTCGGAAACACCATATATTTT.

This clonotype turned up a few times. V is TRBV27 and J is TRBJ1-1; D may be TRBD1 (5 bases). The CDR3 runs to 14 residues. The V and J ends lost 3 bases and 3 bases respectively, with 11 bases between them. Germline V gene sequence: CDR1 MNHEY, CDR2 SMNVEV (reference sequence). The CDR3 is CASSLAGFDTEAFF. CDR3 bases: TGTGCCAGCAGTTTGGCAGGGTTTGACACTGAAGCTTTCTTT.

Notes on this clonotype: One end of the junction varies from germline; a read error may be responsible. The V call is TRBV3-1, the J call TRBJ2-6; TRBD1 might be the D (5 bases). The CDR3 is made up of 15 amino acids. Looked up from germline, CDR1 is LGHDT and CDR2 is YNNKEL (reference sequence). The CDR3 is CASSQVSSGANVLTF. Written as DNA, the CDR3 is TGTGCCAGCAGCCAGGTTTCCTCTGGGGCGAACGTCCTGACTTTC. Combining the CDR3 with reference TRBV3-1 and TRBJ2-6 gives the whole variable domain DTAVSQTPKYLVTQMGNDKSIKCEQNLGHDTMYWYKQDSKKFLKIMFSYNNKELIINETVPNRFSPKSPDKAHLNLHINSLELGDSAVYFCASSQVSSGANVLTFGAGSRLTVL.

V usage is TRBV10-3 and J usage is TRBJ2-1; D is unclear. The V gene's germline CDR1 is ENHRY and CDR2 SYGVKD. The V gene lost 10 bases and the J gene lost 7 bases, with 8 bases spanning the gap. There are 10 residues in the CDR3. The CDR3 region is CATFGNEQFF. The CDR3 DNA reads as TGTGCCACGTTCGGGAATGAGCAGTTCTTC.

This clonotype was seen a few times. The CDR3 loop reads CASSTTPRVTGELFF. The CDR3 DNA follows: TGTGCCAGCAGTACCACACCGAGAGTTACCGGGGAGCTGTTTTTT. V usage is TRBV6-5 and J usage is TRBJ2-2; D uncertain. Per germline, CDR1 MNHEY and CDR2 SVGAGI. The V end lost 5 bases, the J end lost 5 bases, and 15 bases lay between the germline ends. CDR3 length: 15 amino acids.

The sample holds a few counts of this clonotype. V gene TRBV11-2 combines with J gene TRBJ2-7, with 7 bases matching TRBD2. Germline values: CDR1 SGHAT, CDR2 FQNNGV. V shed 5 bases, J shed 4 bases, and the junction held 8 bases outside the gene matches. There are 14 residues in the CDR3. DNA for the CDR3: TGTGCCAGCAGCACCGCGGGACTATCTTACGAGCAGTACTTC. Its protein is CASSTAGLSYEQYF.

A remark on this clonotype: A read error may be the cause here, since a much bigger clone is one base away. This CDR3 is missing its conserved last phenylalanine or tryptophan, likely due to a read error. This sequence joins TRBV20-1 and TRBJ2-1, with 10 nucleotides matching TRBD2. The germline CDR1 and CDR2 sequences are DFQATT and SNEGSKA (reference sequence). V was clipped by 6 bases and J by 6 bases; unmatched bases: 11. This CDR3 spans 15 amino acids. The CDR3 loop is CSAPDSGRWVNEQFS. CDR3 in DNA: TGCAGTGCACCCGATAGCGGGAGGTGGGTCAATGAGCAGTTCTCC.

This clonotype was detected many times. The chain carries TRBV7-9 and TRBJ2-1; 9 nucleotides line up with TRBD1. Unmatched junction bases numbered 21, after V lost 6 bases and J lost 6 bases. Germline CDR1 is SEHNR and CDR2 is FQNEAQ (reference sequence). The length of the CDR3 is 19 residues. CDR3 DNA: TGTGCCAGCAGATCGACCGGGACAGGGAAGGGTACTACTACCAATGAGCAGTTCTTC. As protein: CASRSTGTGKGTTTNEQFF.

The rearrangement uses TRBV9 and TRBJ2-5, with TRBD2 matching over 7 bases. In germline, CDR1 is SGDLS, CDR2 YYNGEE. CDR3 size: 15 residues. V shed 0 bases and J 5 bases; nucleotides not matched to a gene: 7. CDR3 nucleotide sequence: TGTGCCAGCAGCGTAGCGCCTAGCGGAGGCGAGACCCAGTACTTC. It encodes CASSVAPSGGETQYF.

This clonotype came up a few times. The chain uses TRBV29-1 and TRBJ1-3; no clear D. The germline V and J ends were trimmed by 1 base and 2 bases, with 15 bases remaining between them. Per the germline V gene, CDR1 is SQVTM and CDR2 is ANQGSEA. The CDR3 covers 16 residues. The CDR3 is CSVEAPAVEAGNTIYF. The DNA for the CDR3 is TGCAGCGTTGAAGCCCCTGCTGTGGAAGCTGGAAACACCATATATTTT.

J is TRBJ1-1 and V is TRBV29-1; TRBD1 matches at 7 bases. The CDR3 runs 13 residues. Looked up from germline, CDR1 is SQVTM and CDR2 is ANQGSEA. The V and J ends lost 6 bases and 2 bases, in that order; junction bases with no gene match: 6. In DNA form, the CDR3 reads TGCAGCGTCCAGACAGGGCCTAACACTGAAGCTTTCTTT. Translated, it gives CSVQTGPNTEAFF.

The sample holds many counts of this clonotype. This chain uses TRBV4-3 with TRBJ2-7; D gene ambiguous. Trimming took 0 bases from V and 2 from J, leaving 8 bases between them. Germline values: CDR1 LGHNA, CDR2 YSLEER. This CDR3 region has 14 residues. For the CDR3, the DNA is TGCGCCAGCAGCCAAGATCTAGGTCCCTACGAGCAGTACTTC. Protein product: CASSQDLGPYEQYF.

The table lists this clonotype with many counts. The rearrangement joins TRBV10-3 to TRBJ2-7; D is tentatively TRBD1 or TRBD2 (5 bases each). Trimming shortened V by 8 bases and J by 2 bases, and 10 bases separated the two germline ends. The germline V gene encodes CDR1 ENHRY and CDR2 SYGVKD. This CDR3 region has 12 residues. The CDR3 nucleotides are TGTGCCATCGGGGACCTGACCTACGAGCAGTACTTC. Its protein is CAIGDLTYEQYF.

The rearrangement joins TRBV4-3 to TRBJ1-1, with unresolved D. The germline V gene encodes CDR1 LGHNA and CDR2 YSLEER. Trimming removed 1 base from V and 6 bases from J, with 12 bases in between. This CDR3 region has 14 residues. CDR3 loop: CASSQVREGPEAFF. Written as DNA, the CDR3 is TGCGCCAGCAGCCAAGTTCGGGAAGGCCCTGAAGCTTTCTTT.

This chain connects TRBV6-6 to TRBJ1-4; a possible D gene is TRBD1 (6 bases). The CDR3 is 15 amino acids. Germline V gene data show CDR1 as MNHNY and CDR2 as SVGAGI (reference sequence). Trimming took 6 bases from V and 8 from J, leaving 19 bases between them. The CDR3 region has the DNA TGTGCCAGCAGCGGGGGGGACAATCCGAGCGAAAAACTGTTTTTT. Protein: CASSGGDNPSEKLFF.